The 13 T cell receptor beta chains below all came from one sample that was sequenced in a study of tumor and adjacent non-tumor tissue in lung cancer. No cell sorting was done before RNA was extracted from the tissue. Three rounds of nested PCR, following a modified ARM-PCR protocol, produced the TCRbeta library. TCRdb passed the multiplex PCR reads through MiXCR, listing each CDR3 protein once. The sample holds 55,000 to 75,000 distinct CDR3 sequences, just under 60% seen once. The sequenced material came from lung tumor tissue. The receptors shown here come from a man in his fifties with non-small cell lung cancer.

Concerning this clonotype: The germline gene is not matched at one end of the junction; a read error may be the cause. The V call is TRBV20-1, the J call TRBJ1-1; 7 bases line up with TRBD1. The CDR3 contains 15 residues. Germline V CDR1 and CDR2: DFQATT, SNEGSKA (reference sequence). CDR3 bases: TGCAGTGCTAGAGATACAGGGGCCTTGAACACTGATGCTTTCTTT. Translation gives CSARDTGALNTDAFF.

This clonotype has only a few counts. This may be a read error, as it is one base from a much larger clone. J is TRBJ2-7 and V is TRBV6-5; D not resolved. The V end was cut by 4 bases, the J end by 3 bases, with 7 bases between. The germline V gene encodes CDR1 MNHEY and CDR2 SVGAGI. The CDR3 has 12 residues. The CDR3, as DNA: TGTGCCAGCAGTTCCAGAGACTACGAGCAGTACTTC. Translated: CASSSRDYEQYF.

This clonotype came up many times. The chain carries TRBV5-5 and TRBJ1-2; D unclear. The CDR3 is made up of 12 amino acids. Deletions cut 4 bases from V and 3 bases from J, with 7 bases between. Per the germline V gene, CDR1 is SGHKS and CDR2 is YYEKEE (reference sequence). CDR3: CASSEGYYGYTF. The DNA for the CDR3 is TGTGCCAGCAGCGAGGGCTACTATGGCTACACCTTC.

The chain is built from TRBV6-5 and TRBJ2-1; no reliable D call. The V gene lost 0 bases and the J gene lost 5 bases, with 14 bases spanning the gap. The CDR3 runs 16 residues. Germline CDR1 MNHEY, CDR2 SVGAGI. This chain's CDR3 is CASSYSAISCNNEQFF. In nucleotides, the CDR3 is TGTGCCAGCAGTTACTCGGCTATTAGCTGTAACAATGAGCAGTTCTTC.

In this sample, this clonotype turned up a few times. Being one base from a much bigger clone, this may be a read error. The CDR3 coding sequence is TGCAGCGTTGAATTGGGGCTCTGCACTGAAGCTTTCTTT. It translates to CSVELGLCTEAFF. The chain links TRBV29-1 to TRBJ1-1; tentatively, D is TRBD1 (5 bases). This CDR3 has 13 residues. The germline V gene has CDR1 SQVTM and CDR2 ANQGSEA. The V end lost 2 bases, the J end lost 4 bases, and 11 bases lay between the germline ends.

This clonotype was seen only a few times. This rearrangement joins TRBV6-6 to TRBJ2-3; 8 bases agree with TRBD2. The CDR3 extends over 16 amino acids. CDR1 is MNHNY and CDR2 is SVGAGI in the germline V gene (reference sequence). Trimming took 6 bases from V and 4 from J; bases not matched to a gene: 12. CDR3 sequence reads: CASSPGGGVSADTQYF. In DNA form, the CDR3 reads TGTGCCAGCAGCCCCGGGGGGGGGGTAAGCGCAGATACGCAGTATTTT.

This sequence joins TRBV20-1 and TRBJ2-1, with TRBD2 identical over 8 bases. V dropped 3 bases and J dropped 5; count of bases not matched to a gene: 6. CDR3 size: 14 residues. The germline V gene has CDR1 DFQATT and CDR2 SNEGSKA (reference sequence). The CDR3 nucleotides read TGCAGTGCTAGGCTCGCGGGAGGTCACAATGAGCAGTTCTTC. Protein product: CSARLAGGHNEQFF.

On this clonotype: One end of the junction varies from germline; a read error may be responsible. CDR3 sequence (DNA): TGTGCCAGCAGATTGGGACTAACCGAATCCTACGAGCAGCACTTC. It yields the protein CASRLGLTESYEQHF. This chain uses TRBV12-3 or TRBV12-4 with TRBJ2-7; the match to TRBD2 covers 7 bases. This CDR3 has 15 amino acids.

Regarding this clonotype: A read error may explain this, as a much larger clone is one base away. In nucleotides, the CDR3 is TGTGCCAGCAGCGGAAGGTACCATGAGACCCAGTACTTC. This translates into CASSGRYHETQYF. The rearrangement links TRBV12-3 or TRBV12-4 to TRBJ2-5; D is undetermined. The CDR3 sequence is 13 residues long.

In this sample, this clonotype turned up many times. This chain connects TRBV20-1 to TRBJ1-1, with unresolved D. V lost 4 bases and J 3 bases, leaving 15 bases between the germline ends. Germline lookup yields CDR1 DFQATT and CDR2 SNEGSKA (reference sequence). This CDR3 is built from 14 residues. CDR3 loop: CSAKGGFVDTEAFF. The CDR3 DNA sequence: TGCAGTGCTAAGGGCGGGTTCGTGGACACTGAAGCTTTCTTT.

As concerns this clonotype: A much larger clonotype is one base distant, so this may be a read error. V and J are TRBV7-3 and TRBJ2-3; D uncertain. This CDR3 comprises 13 residues. Germline-derived CDR1 and CDR2 are SGHTA and FQGTGA. Trimming took off 5 bases at V and 6 bases at J, with 12 bases between the two ends. The CDR3 coding sequence is TGTGCCAGCAGCCCCGACGGTCATGATACGCAGTATTTT. It is translated as CASSPDGHDTQYF.

This clonotype showed up just a few times. A much larger clone differs from this one at a single base, so this may be a read error. The V and J genes are TRBV14 and TRBJ2-7; 11 nucleotides align to TRBD2. Germline lookup yields CDR1 SGHDN and CDR2 FVKESK. The CDR3 runs 18 residues. CDR3 sequence reads: CANSQAPGSGRVPYEQYF. DNA of the CDR3: TGTGCCAACAGCCAAGCTCCAGGTAGCGGGAGGGTCCCCTACGAGCAGTACTTC.

This clonotype has a handful of counts. This may be a read error, as it is one base from a much larger clone. J is TRBJ2-2 and V is TRBV6-2 or TRBV6-3, with 9 positions matching TRBD2. The CDR3 covers 16 residues. Germline-derived CDR1 and CDR2 are MNHEY and SVGEGT. CDR3 residues: CASSYVAGETTWELFF. The CDR3 bases are TGTGCCAGCAGTTATGTAGCGGGAGAGACCACCTGGGAGCTGTTTTTT.